These T cell receptor beta chains were read from a single sample in a study of response to subunit inactivated influenza vaccine. From the RT-PCR reads, TCRdb called clonotypes with MiXCR, one entry per CDR3 protein. This table has approximately 500,000 distinct CDR3 sequences, 13% appearing once. The sample consisted of PBMCs from blood, taken 45 days after vaccination. The receptor source for this set is a man aged 45-60 years who received an inactivated influenza vaccine. CDR3s include the opening cysteine and the closing phenylalanine or tryptophan. A D gene is named only where the DNA matches it firmly. Where a row states a size, it is once, few, many or the class of an expanded clone; other rows omit it.

TRBJ2-1 | NA | TRBV5-1 | NA | CASSSVLLSSYNEQFF | TGCGCCAGCAGCTCGGTGCTTCTGAGCTCCTACAATGAGCAGTTCTTC
TRBJ2-7 | TRBD2 | TRBV20-1 | NA | CSARGGGRYEQYF | TGCAGTGCTAGAGGCGGGGGGAGGTACGAGCAGTACTTC
TRBJ2-7 | NA | TRBV6-2/TRBV6-3 | many | CASSYSTYEQYF | TGTGCCAGCAGTTACTCTACCTACGAGCAGTACTTC
TRBJ2-5 | TRBD2 | TRBV12-3/TRBV12-4 | few | CASSSGTSGGVVIETQYF | TGTGCCAGCAGTTCCGGGACTAGCGGGGGGGTGGTTATCGAGACCCAGTACTTC
TRBJ2-3 | TRBD1 | TRBV7-9 | NA | CASTPGQGFDTQYF | TGTGCCAGCACCCCGGGACAGGGGTTTGATACGCAGTATTTT
TRBJ1-6 | NA | TRBV21-1 | few | CASRSQVGSPLHF | TGTGCCAGCAGGTCACAGGTTGGTTCACCCCTCCACTTT
TRBJ2-5 | NA | TRBV5-1 | NA | CASSSAETQYF | TGCGCCAGCAGCTCTGCAGAGACCCAGTACTTC
TRBJ1-6 | TRBD1 | TRBV7-9 | many | CASSPGGNSPLHF | TGTGCCAGCAGCCCAGGGGGAAATTCACCCCTCCACTTT
TRBJ2-7 | TRBD2 | TRBV27 | NA | CASSSAGLAAPRQYF | TGTGCCAGCAGCTCCGCGGGACTAGCGGCCCCTCGGCAGTACTTC
TRBJ2-7 | NA | TRBV20-1 | NA | CSARSPFPYSYEQYF | TGCAGTGCTAGATCCCCGTTCCCCTACTCCTACGAGCAGTACTTC
TRBJ2-7 | TRBD2 | TRBV28 | NA | CASTGGGIQEQYF | TGTGCCAGCACTGGGGGAGGGATCCAAGAGCAGTACTTC